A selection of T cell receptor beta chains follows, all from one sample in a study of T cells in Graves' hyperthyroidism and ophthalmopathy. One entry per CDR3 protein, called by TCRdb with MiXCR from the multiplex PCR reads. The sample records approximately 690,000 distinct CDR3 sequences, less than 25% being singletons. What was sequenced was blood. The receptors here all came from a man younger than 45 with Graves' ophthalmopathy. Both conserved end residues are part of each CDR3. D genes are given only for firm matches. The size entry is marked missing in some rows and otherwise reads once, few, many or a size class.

CDR3aa: CASSSGFGGGASSNQPQHF; CDR3nt: TGTGCCAGCAGTTCCGGATTCGGGGGGGGCGCTTCTAGCAATCAGCCCCAGCATTTT; abundance: once; j_gene: TRBJ1-5; v_gene: TRBV28; d_gene: .
CDR3aa: CASSSVGRGEQYF; CDR3nt: TGTGCCAGCAGCTCCGTTGGCCGAGGCGAGCAGTACTTC; abundance: .; j_gene: TRBJ2-7; v_gene: TRBV13; d_gene: .
CDR3aa: CAWSRTGQPQHF; CDR3nt: TGTGCCTGGAGTCGTACAGGGCAGCCCCAGCATTTT; abundance: few; j_gene: TRBJ1-5; v_gene: TRBV30; d_gene: .
CDR3aa: CASTSRANTGELFF; CDR3nt: TGTGCCTCTACCTCGAGGGCTAACACCGGGGAGCTGTTTTTT; abundance: many; j_gene: TRBJ2-2; v_gene: TRBV30; d_gene: .
CDR3aa: CASSWTSGARADTQYF; CDR3nt: TGTGCCAGCAGCTGGACTAGCGGTGCAAGGGCAGATACGCAGTATTTT; abundance: .; j_gene: TRBJ2-3; v_gene: TRBV3-1; d_gene: TRBD2
CDR3aa: CASRPPGGEQSF; CDR3nt: TGTGCCAGCAGACCCCCCGGGGGTGAGCAGTCCTTC; abundance: few; j_gene: TRBJ2-1; v_gene: TRBV28; d_gene: .
CDR3aa: CASRSAGTKGTGELFF; CDR3nt: TGTGCCAGCAGATCGGCCGGGACCAAAGGGACCGGGGAGCTGTTTTTT; abundance: .; j_gene: TRBJ2-2; v_gene: TRBV7-3; d_gene: .
CDR3aa: CASSYSGTGDYGYTF; CDR3nt: TGTGCCAGCAGTTATTCCGGGACAGGGGACTATGGCTACACCTTC; abundance: .; j_gene: TRBJ1-2; v_gene: TRBV6-5; d_gene: TRBD1
CDR3aa: CSVGAVNFYEQYF; CDR3nt: TGCAGCGTCGGGGCAGTGAACTTCTACGAGCAGTACTTC; abundance: .; j_gene: TRBJ2-7; v_gene: TRBV29-1; d_gene: .
CDR3aa: CASSLAGREWETQYF; CDR3nt: TGTGCCAGCAGCTTAGCGGGGCGGGAATGGGAGACCCAGTACTTC; abundance: .; j_gene: TRBJ2-5; v_gene: TRBV11-2; d_gene: .
CDR3aa: CASSLYGGSGGTDTQYF; CDR3nt: TGTGCCAGCAGTTTATATGGCGGGAGTGGTGGCACAGATACGCAGTATTTT; abundance: few; j_gene: TRBJ2-3; v_gene: TRBV27; d_gene: TRBD2
CDR3aa: CASSQVGPQGSEQYF; CDR3nt: TGCGCCAGCAGCCAAGTGGGGCCACAGGGTTCCGAGCAGTACTTC; abundance: .; j_gene: TRBJ2-7; v_gene: TRBV4-3; d_gene: .
CDR3aa: CASSLEGRAPLHF; CDR3nt: TGTGCCAGCAGCTTAGAGGGGAGGGCCCCCCTCCACTTT; abundance: many; j_gene: TRBJ1-6; v_gene: TRBV11-2; d_gene: .
CDR3aa: CASSSRGVVMNTEAFF; CDR3nt: TGTGCCAGCAGCTCAAGGGGAGTAGTCATGAACACTGAAGCTTTCTTT; abundance: many; j_gene: TRBJ1-1; v_gene: TRBV5-5; d_gene: .
CDR3aa: CASRMENYSPYEQYF; CDR3nt: TGTGCCAGCAGAATGGAGAACTACAGCCCCTACGAGCAGTACTTC; abundance: few; j_gene: TRBJ2-7; v_gene: TRBV27; d_gene: .
CDR3aa: CASSLVLAGGMEQFF; CDR3nt: TGTGCCAGCAGCTTGGTTCTAGCGGGAGGGATGGAGCAGTTCTTC; abundance: many; j_gene: TRBJ2-1; v_gene: TRBV5-4; d_gene: TRBD2
CDR3aa: CASSDDSDYEQYF; CDR3nt: TGTGCCAGCAGTGATGACAGTGACTACGAGCAGTACTTC; abundance: few; j_gene: TRBJ2-7; v_gene: TRBV6-1; d_gene: .
CDR3aa: CSSGQGYNEQFF; CDR3nt: TGCAGTTCCGGACAGGGGTACAATGAGCAGTTCTTC; abundance: .; j_gene: TRBJ2-1; v_gene: TRBV20-1; d_gene: TRBD1
CDR3aa: CASSLGLAAGRDTQYF; CDR3nt: TGTGCCAGCAGCTTGGGACTAGCAGCGGGTCGTGATACGCAGTATTTT; abundance: .; j_gene: TRBJ2-3; v_gene: TRBV7-3; d_gene: TRBD2
CDR3aa: CASSLGRSGANVLTF; CDR3nt: TGTGCCAGCAGCCTGGGTCGTTCTGGGGCCAACGTCCTGACTTTC; abundance: many; j_gene: TRBJ2-6; v_gene: TRBV11-1; d_gene: .
CDR3aa: CASSLSGRAFSYEQYF; CDR3nt: TGTGCCAGCAGCTTATCCGGGAGGGCATTTTCCTACGAGCAGTACTTC; abundance: many; j_gene: TRBJ2-7; v_gene: TRBV13; d_gene: TRBD2
CDR3aa: CSASGVEYSNQPQHF; CDR3nt: TGCAGTGCTAGTGGGGTAGAGTATAGCAATCAGCCCCAGCATTTT; abundance: .; j_gene: TRBJ1-5; v_gene: TRBV20-1; d_gene: .
CDR3aa: CASSPRAGVSADTQYF; CDR3nt: TGTGCCAGCAGCCCCCGGGCGGGGGTAAGCGCAGATACGCAGTATTTT; abundance: .; j_gene: TRBJ2-3; v_gene: TRBV7-8; d_gene: TRBD2
CDR3aa: CASGRQGGYVQYF; CDR3nt: TGTGCCAGCGGCCGACAGGGAGGATACGTGCAGTACTTC; abundance: .; j_gene: TRBJ2-7; v_gene: TRBV2; d_gene: .
CDR3aa: CASSQGASETYEQYF; CDR3nt: TGTGCCAGCAGCCAAGGGGCTAGCGAGACCTACGAGCAGTACTTC; abundance: many; j_gene: TRBJ2-7; v_gene: TRBV4-3; d_gene: .